These T cell receptor beta chains were read from a single sample in a study of T cell responses to AZD1222 COVID-19 vaccine. This table comes from immunoSEQ multiplex PCR, and its TCRdb copy is limited to in-frame clones, with some not included. Of around 80,000 clones listed, approximately 85% are singletons. This material consisted of peripheral blood, taken 28 days after the second AZD1222 dose. These receptors all come from an adult who received the AZD1222 COVID-19 vaccine. Each CDR3 is given with its conserved first and last residue. Fields, in order: D gene, V gene, J gene, clone size, CDR3 protein, CDR3 DNA. The D gene is left open where the match is weak. Not all rows give a size; the values are once, few, many and, for expanded clones, a class.

NA,TRBV9,TRBJ2-3,NA,CAPGTGSTDTQYF,TGTGCCCCAGGGACGGGGAGCACAGATACGCAGTATTTT
NA,TRBV14,TRBJ1-1,NA,CASSQVFVAVMNTEAFF,TGTGCCAGCAGCCAAGTGTTTGTGGCGGTAATGAACACTGAAGCTTTCTTT
NA,TRBV28,TRBJ2-7,NA,CASSRDRTYEQYF,TGTGCCAGCAGCCGAGACAGGACCTACGAGCAGTACTTC
NA,TRBV5-4,TRBJ2-7,NA,CASSLDGYEQYF,TGTGCCAGCAGCCTGGACGGATACGAGCAGTACTTC
NA,TRBV28,TRBJ2-2,NA,CASSLTGGASGTGELFF,TGTGCCAGCAGTTTAACCGGGGGCGCTTCGGGCACCGGGGAGCTGTTTTTT
TRBD1,TRBV6-6,TRBJ2-2,NA,CASEGQGVAGELFF,TGTGCCAGCGAGGGACAGGGAGTCGCCGGGGAGCTGTTTTTT
TRBD2,TRBV28,TRBJ2-1,once,CASSSPPSSGGANEQFF,TGTGCCAGCAGTTCGCCCCCCTCTAGCGGGGGGGCAAATGAGCAGTTCTTC
TRBD1,TRBV28,TRBJ1-5,NA,CASSLPGTDYSNQPQHF,TGTGCCAGCAGTTTGCCCGGGACAGACTATAGCAATCAGCCCCAGCATTTT
NA,TRBV27,TRBJ1-3,NA,CASSTRSSGNTIYF,TGTGCCAGCAGTACTCGTAGCTCTGGAAACACCATATATTTT
TRBD1,TRBV6-1,TRBJ1-2,once,CASSEAGGQGGRGYTF,TGTGCCAGCAGTGAAGCAGGTGGACAGGGAGGTCGTGGCTACACCTTC
NA,TRBV6-6,TRBJ2-1,NA,CASSLYNEQFF,TGTGCCAGCAGTTTGTACAATGAGCAGTTCTTC
NA,TRBV5-1,TRBJ1-4,NA,CASTRTVGEKLFF,TGCGCCAGCACCCGGACAGTGGGTGAAAAACTGTTTTTT